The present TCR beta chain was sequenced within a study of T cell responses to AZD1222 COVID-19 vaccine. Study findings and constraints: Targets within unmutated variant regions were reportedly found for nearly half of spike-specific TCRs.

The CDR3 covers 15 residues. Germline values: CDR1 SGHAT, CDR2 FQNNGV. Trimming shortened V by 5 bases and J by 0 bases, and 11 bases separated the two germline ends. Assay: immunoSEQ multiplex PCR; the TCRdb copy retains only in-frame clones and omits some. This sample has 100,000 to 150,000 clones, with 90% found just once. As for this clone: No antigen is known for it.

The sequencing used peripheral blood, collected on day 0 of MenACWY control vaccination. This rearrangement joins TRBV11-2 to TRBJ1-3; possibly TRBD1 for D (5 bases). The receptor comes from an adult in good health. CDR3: CASSQQASSGNTIYF. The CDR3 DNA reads TGTGCCAGCAGCCAACAGGCCTCCTCTGGAAACACCATATATTTT.